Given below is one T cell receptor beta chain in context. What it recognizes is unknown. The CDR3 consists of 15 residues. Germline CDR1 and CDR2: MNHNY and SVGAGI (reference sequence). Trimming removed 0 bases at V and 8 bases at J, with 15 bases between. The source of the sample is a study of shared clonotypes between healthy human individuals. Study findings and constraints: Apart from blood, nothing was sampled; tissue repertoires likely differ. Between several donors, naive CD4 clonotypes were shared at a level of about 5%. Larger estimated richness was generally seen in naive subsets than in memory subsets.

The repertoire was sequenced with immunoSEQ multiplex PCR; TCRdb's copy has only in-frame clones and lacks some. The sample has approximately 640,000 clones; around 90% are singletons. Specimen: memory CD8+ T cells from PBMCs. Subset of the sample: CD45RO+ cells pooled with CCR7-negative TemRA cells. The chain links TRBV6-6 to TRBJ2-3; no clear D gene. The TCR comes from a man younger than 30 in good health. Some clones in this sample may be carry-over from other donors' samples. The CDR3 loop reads CASSYSGIKVSTQYF. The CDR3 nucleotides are TGTGCCAGCAGTTACTCGGGAATAAAAGTTAGTACGCAGTATTTT.